Below are 26 T cell receptor beta chains sequenced from a single sample in a study of regulatory T cells in long-lasting Graves disease (dated by TCRdb to the early 2020s). Libraries were made using multiplex PCR. Sequencer: Illumina HiSeq 4000. CDR3 regions were amplified by Arm-PCR with iRepertoire HTBI primers to construct TCR beta libraries. TCRdb passed the public sequencing reads through fastp at Q25 and MiXCR, retaining productive beta sequences. All rows with the same CDR3 protein become a single entry with the most common DNA and genes. The sample table shows some 490,000 distinct CDR3 sequences, and around 12% are seen once. Around 9.3% of the sample goes to the ten largest clones. In light of the paper, this sample's time point label describes: newly diagnosed GD, antithyroid drugs for less than 3 months. RNA was extracted from PBMCs in TRIzol for both TCR sequencing and RNA sequencing.

The sample was also linked to a second study, of T cells in Graves' hyperthyroidism and ophthalmopathy.

The sample consisted of peripheral blood mononuclear cells (PBMCs), taken at new diagnosis, from a patient treated with antithyroid drugs. These receptors originate from a woman in her twenties or thirties with Graves disease. Donor details come from another sample of the same person, matched by shared clones.

This clonotype was seen at least ten times. The CDR3 nucleotides read TGCAGTGCTCACAGGGTTCCTAGCACAGATACGCAGTATTTT. Its protein product is CSAHRVPSTDTQYF. The rearrangement uses TRBV20-1 and TRBJ2-3; maybe TRBD1 (6 bases). V shed 5 bases and J shed 0 bases, with 12 bases lying between them. Germline loops: CDR1 DFQATT, CDR2 SNEGSKA (reference sequence). CDR3 length equals 14 residues.

The table lists this clonotype with many counts. The chain combines TRBV12-3 or TRBV12-4 with TRBJ1-1, with 8 positions matching TRBD1. CDR3 size: 11 residues. Trimming took 5 bases from V and 10 from J; bases not matched to a gene: 3. The CDR3: CASSTDRVAFF. The CDR3, as DNA: TGTGCCAGCAGTACGGACAGGGTAGCTTTCTTT.

This clonotype was detected many times. The rearrangement uses TRBV10-1 and TRBJ2-2; 12 bases line up with TRBD2. Losses at the gene ends were 5 bases for V and 2 bases for J; bases not matched to a gene: 6. The germline gives CDR1 WNHNN, CDR2 SYGVQD (reference sequence). The CDR3 runs to 17 residues. This CDR3 is CASSSGLAGLNTGELFF. The DNA of the CDR3 is TGCGCCAGCAGTTCTGGACTAGCGGGATTAAACACCGGGGAGCTGTTTTTT.

A few counts support this clonotype. The genes are TRBV4-3 and TRBJ2-7, with D perhaps TRBD1 (6 bases). The CDR3 runs 17 residues. Germline lookup yields CDR1 LGHNA and CDR2 YSLEER. V was shortened by 1 base and J by 5 bases, with 21 bases between the two germline ends. CDR3 in amino acids: CASSQAFTEAGDDEQYF. The CDR3 DNA sequence: TGCGCCAGCAGCCAAGCATTTACCGAGGCAGGGGACGACGAGCAGTACTTC.

There are many counts of this clonotype. The V gene is TRBV28, the J gene TRBJ2-1; 16 bases match TRBD2. V shed 3 bases, J shed 6 bases, and the junction held 8 bases outside the gene matches. Germline CDR1 is MDHEN and CDR2 is SYDVKM. This CDR3 is 18 amino acids long. DNA of the CDR3: TGTGCCAGCAGTTTTTCCTTGGGACTAGCGGGAGGGGTCAATGAGCAGTTCTTC. The encoded protein is CASSFSLGLAGGVNEQFF.

The V and J genes are TRBV4-3 and TRBJ1-1, with 10 bases matching TRBD1. This CDR3 contains 15 residues. The germline V gene has CDR1 LGHNA and CDR2 YSLEER. J gave up 5 bases and V 0 bases, and 3 bases lay outside the gene matches. This chain's CDR3 is CASSQDGDRGTEAFF. In DNA, the CDR3 is TGCGCCAGCAGCCAAGATGGGGACAGGGGTACTGAAGCTTTCTTT.

The V call is TRBV20-1, the J call TRBJ1-1; possible D gene TRBD1, 5 bases. The germline V and J ends were trimmed by 2 bases and 0 bases, with 13 bases remaining between them. The CDR3 totals 15 residues. The germline gives CDR1 DFQATT, CDR2 SNEGSKA (reference sequence). The CDR3 spells CSARYSQGLNTEAFF. The CDR3 bases are TGCAGTGCTAGATATAGTCAGGGCCTGAACACTGAAGCTTTCTTT.

This clonotype was detected ten times or more. The chain carries TRBV20-1 and TRBJ1-1, with unresolved D. V lost 0 bases to trimming and J lost 4 bases, with 12 bases between them. The CDR3 length is 14 residues. In germline, CDR1 is DFQATT, CDR2 SNEGSKA (reference sequence). CDR3 protein: CSARDEWRGTEAFF. CDR3 DNA: TGCAGTGCTAGAGATGAATGGAGAGGCACTGAAGCTTTCTTT.

V and J are TRBV7-2 and TRBJ2-7, with D perhaps being TRBD1 or TRBD2 (7 bases each). V was shortened by 5 bases and J by 6 bases, with 20 bases between the two germline ends. Germline V gene data show CDR1 as SGHTA and CDR2 as FQGNSA. There are 15 residues in the CDR3. The CDR3 bases are TGTGCCAGCAGCCAAACTAGCAGGGGGGGGGGCGAGCAGTACTTC. Translation: CASSQTSRGGGEQYF.

The table lists this clonotype with many counts. The chain employs TRBV24-1 and TRBJ2-5; TRBD1 matches at 7 bases. V lost 7 bases to trimming and J lost 2 bases; unmatched junction nucleotides: 9. Germline V lookup: CDR1 KGHDR, CDR2 SFDVKD. The CDR3 is made up of 15 amino acids. CDR3 residues: CATRRTGGEQETQYF. The CDR3 DNA follows: TGTGCCACCAGGCGGACAGGCGGAGAACAAGAGACCCAGTACTTC.

This clonotype occurred a few times. Mismatch with germline at one junction end may stem from a read error. The V and J genes are TRBV7-2 and TRBJ2-7; D is perhaps TRBD2 (7 bases). Germline V lookup: CDR1 SGHTA, CDR2 FQGNSA. CDR3 length: 18 amino acids. Written as DNA, the CDR3 is TGTGCCAGCAGCTTAGCGCCGGGGAGCTGGCGGGGGCACTACGAGCGGTACTTC. The encoded protein is CASSLAPGSWRGHYERYF.

This clonotype was seen repeatedly, ten times or more. This sequence joins TRBV9 and TRBJ2-2; 13 bases match TRBD2. The CDR3 runs 17 residues. The trim removed 2 bases at V and 5 bases at J, leaving 6 bases unmatched. Looked up from germline, CDR1 is SGDLS and CDR2 is YYNGEE. CDR3 in amino acids: CASSVGLAGVVTGELFF. The CDR3 DNA reads as TGTGCCAGCAGCGTCGGACTAGCGGGAGTTGTAACCGGGGAGCTGTTTTTT. Complete variable domain (other parts from reference TRBV9 and TRBJ2-2): DSGVTQTPKHLITATGQRVTLRCSPRSGDLSVYWYQQSLDQGLQFLIQYYNGEERAKGNILERFSAQQFPDLHSELNLSSLELGDSALYFCASSVGLAGVVTGELFFGEGSRLTVL.

The chain has TRBV28 and TRBJ2-4; TRBD1 is a possible D gene (6 bases). Germline CDR1 MDHEN, CDR2 SYDVKM. With 4 bases removed from V and 7 bases from J, the gap between germline ends came to 17 bases. The CDR3 is 15 residues long. The CDR3 DNA sequence: TGTGCCAGCAGTTCCTCAAGGGGGTATGAGAACATTCAGTACTTC. Amino acids: CASSSSRGYENIQYF.

A remark on this clonotype: This CDR3 is missing its conserved last phenylalanine or tryptophan, likely due to a read error. The DNA is left out, because the CDR3 cannot be placed on it with certainty; the CDR3 is given as TCRdb lists it. The rearrangement links TRBV11-2 to TRBJ2-2; the table gives TRBD1 as D, unverified against the DNA. CDR1 SGHAT and CDR2 FQNNGV come from the germline V gene. The CDR3 adds up to 13 amino acids, both ends counted. Here the CDR3 reads CASSFDRAGEPFL.

This clonotype was seen a few times. The genes are TRBV6-5 and TRBJ2-7; unclear D gene. Trimming stripped 0 bases from V and 3 bases from J, with 9 bases between. The CDR3 contains 14 residues. The germline V gene encodes CDR1 MNHEY and CDR2 SVGAGI. The CDR3 DNA is TGTGCCAGCAGTTACTCCAGCTACAACTACGAGCAGTACTTC. Encoded protein: CASSYSSYNYEQYF.

This clonotype was seen ten or more times. The chain joins TRBV20-1 to TRBJ2-3; D could derive from TRBD1 or TRBD2 (6 bases each). Trimming left V 0 bases short and J 5 bases short, with 15 bases between. The CDR3 loop spans 15 amino acids. Germline values: CDR1 DFQATT, CDR2 SNEGSKA (reference sequence). CDR3 sequence: CSARDQRGQQDTQYF. In nucleotides, the CDR3 is TGCAGTGCTAGAGATCAACGGGGGCAACAAGATACGCAGTATTTT.

This clonotype was observed at least ten times. This chain connects TRBV20-1 to TRBJ2-5; no definite D call. This CDR3 is 13 amino acids long. The germline V and J ends were trimmed by 6 bases and 2 bases, with 13 bases remaining between them. Germline lookup yields CDR1 DFQATT and CDR2 SNEGSKA (reference sequence). In DNA, the CDR3 is TGCAGTGCAGCTAGACCCTCACAAGAGACCCAGTACTTC. Protein product: CSAARPSQETQYF.

This clonotype was observed at least ten times. The J gene is TRBJ2-7, the V gene TRBV6-5; TRBD2 might be the D (5 bases). The germline CDR1 and CDR2 sequences are MNHEY and SVGAGI. The V end was cut by 0 bases, the J end by 3 bases, with 12 bases between. The CDR3 consists of 15 residues. In DNA, the CDR3 is TGTGCCAGCAGTTACTCGCGAGGGTTAGGCTACGAGCAGTACTTC. Translation: CASSYSRGLGYEQYF.

In this sample, this clonotype turned up many times. The chain carries TRBV2 and TRBJ2-7; weak D call: TRBD2 (6 bases). Germline-derived CDR1 and CDR2 are SNHLY and FYNNEI. V lost 6 bases and J lost 3, with 15 bases in between. The CDR3 loop spans 14 amino acids. The CDR3 DNA follows: TGTGCCAGCAGGGGGGGAGAGAGCCGCTACGAGCAGTACTTC. It yields the protein CASRGGESRYEQYF.

This clonotype was observed at least ten times. This chain connects TRBV7-2 to TRBJ2-7; 11 positions match TRBD2. The CDR3 is made up of 20 amino acids. Unmatched junction bases numbered 14, after V lost 1 base and J lost 0 bases. CDR1 and CDR2 from the germline V gene are SGHTA and FQGNSA. This CDR3 is CASSLGLRRLAGPSSYEQYF. The CDR3 DNA reads TGTGCCAGCAGCTTAGGCCTGAGACGACTAGCGGGGCCTAGCTCCTACGAGCAGTACTTC.

Turning to this clonotype: With a much larger clone just one base away, this may be a read error. CDR3 amino acids: CATSPGGSYNEQYF. CDR3 nucleotides: TGTGCCACCTCGCCTGGGGGCTCCTACAATGAGCAGTACTTC. This sequence joins TRBV24-1 and TRBJ2-5; possibly TRBD1 for D (6 bases). V gave up 9 bases and J gave up 11 bases, with 24 bases separating them. The germline gives CDR1 KGHDR, CDR2 SFDVKD. The CDR3 extends over 14 amino acids.

This clonotype was counted ten times or more. The CDR3 loop reads CASSSTGTNQPQHF. CDR3 DNA: TGCGCCAGCAGCTCGACAGGGACCAATCAGCCCCAGCATTTT. The rearrangement uses TRBV5-1 and TRBJ1-5, with TRBD1 matching over 7 bases. The CDR3 consists of 14 residues. Germline V gene data show CDR1 as SGHRS and CDR2 as YFSETQ. J was trimmed by 3 bases and V by 3 bases; bases with no gene match: 3.

The sample holds a few counts of this clonotype. This rearrangement joins TRBV7-8 to TRBJ1-1; the D gene is possibly TRBD1 (5 bases). CDR1 and CDR2 from the germline V gene are SGHVS and FQNEAQ. The CDR3 length is 15 residues. Trimming left V 5 bases short and J 0 bases short, with 13 bases between. The DNA of the CDR3 is TGTGCCAGCAGCAAGCGACAGCTCATGAACACTGAAGCTTTCTTT. It codes for CASSKRQLMNTEAFF.

CDR3 residues: CSVRQGADEAFF. CDR3 DNA sequence: TGCAGCGTTAGACAGGGGGCAGATGAAGCTTTCTTT. This chain joins TRBV29-1 and TRBJ1-1, with 10 bases that match TRBD1. V was clipped by 5 bases and J by 7 bases; unmatched bases: 4. There are 12 residues in the CDR3. Germline loops: CDR1 SQVTM, CDR2 ANQGSEA.

This clonotype came up a few times. The chain uses TRBV20-1 and TRBJ2-7; 7 nucleotides agree with TRBD1. J lost 3 bases, V lost 0 bases, and 8 bases had no gene match. The V gene's germline CDR1 is DFQATT and CDR2 SNEGSKA (reference sequence). CDR3 length equals 15 residues. Here the CDR3 DNA reads TGCAGTGCTAGAGACCCTGGGACAGACGGCTACGAGCAGTACTTC. Its translation: CSARDPGTDGYEQYF.

Many counts were recorded for this clonotype. The genes are TRBV5-5 and TRBJ2-7; TRBD1 matches at 11 bases. V shed 2 bases, J shed 2 bases, and the junction held 3 bases outside the gene matches. Germline V gene sequence: CDR1 SGHKS, CDR2 YYEKEE (reference sequence). This CDR3 spans 15 amino acids. This CDR3 is CASSFGDRGTYEQYF. In DNA, the CDR3 is TGTGCCAGCAGCTTTGGGGACAGGGGGACCTACGAGCAGTACTTC.